This T cell receptor beta chain was identified in a study of vaccination and CD4 T cells after COVID-19. Study details: Overlapping spike peptides from SARS-CoV-2, HCoV-NL63, HCoV-OC43 and HCoV-229E served to stimulate the cells.

Concerning this clonotype itself: No antigen is known for it.

As to treatment: roughly 11-day PBMC culture with coronavirus spike peptide pools or control peptides (ViraFEST assay). Following culture for 10 days, CD4+ T cells were isolated by negative selection. The CDR3 loop spans 17 amino acids. The junction had 18 bases not matched to a gene; V was cut back by 6 bases and J by 4 bases. CDR1 is MDHEN and CDR2 is SYDVKM in the germline V gene. Sequenced with the Oncomine TCR Beta short-read assay was DNA taken from cultured CD4+ T cells. TCRdb recomputed calls from the PCR reads with MiXCR, one row per CDR3 protein. The table lists roughly 16,000 distinct CDR3 sequences, roughly 45% of them singletons.

The source is a human donor who had recovered from COVID-19. The rearrangement uses TRBV28 and TRBJ2-7; TRBD2 agrees at 7 bases. Sequencing was performed on CD4+ T cells from blood, cultured in vitro, taken after SARS-CoV-2 vaccination. The CDR3 is CASSPNSGRAIRYEQYF. As DNA, the CDR3 is TGTGCCAGCAGCCCCAATAGTGGGAGGGCCATCAGGTACGAGCAGTACTTC.